Each of the 7 T cell receptor beta chains below was sequenced from the same sample in a study of cytomegalovirus exposure and HLA in healthy donors. In the PCR, 60 Vbeta and 13 Jbeta primers were used. Data came from immunoSEQ multiplex PCR; TCRdb stores just in-frame clones and leaves some out. The table includes some 96,000 clones, roughly 76% detected once. Sequencing was carried out using PBMCs. The receptors here all came from a woman aged 55-70 years in good health and CMV-seropositive.

The sample holds a few counts of this clone. The rearrangement uses TRBV19 and TRBJ1-1; TRBD1 matches at 9 bases. The V gene end was trimmed by 4 bases and the J gene end by 3 bases; junction bases not matched to a gene: 9. Per the germline V gene, CDR1 is LNHDA and CDR2 is SQIVND (reference sequence). The CDR3 sequence is 16 residues long. For the CDR3, the DNA is TGTGCCAGTAGTACCGAGACAGGGGGTCGGGACACTGAAGCTTTCTTT. Its translation is CASSTETGGRDTEAFF.

Worth noting for this clone: Its ends do not fully match the called genes, so a read error is possible. This chain connects TRBV5-4 to TRBJ2-2; perhaps TRBD2 as D (6 bases). The germline CDR1 and CDR2 sequences are SGHNT and YYREEE (reference sequence). The CDR3 has 12 amino acids. CDR3 sequence reads: CASSIRQRDLIF. CDR3 DNA: TGTGCCAGCAGCATACGACAGAGGGACTTGATTTTT.

J is TRBJ2-5 and V is TRBV29-1, with D tentatively TRBD2 (6 bases). Trimming took 6 bases from V and 2 from J, leaving 22 bases between them. CDR1 SQVTM and CDR2 ANQGSEA come from the germline V gene. This CDR3 region has 16 residues. CDR3 sequence (DNA): TGCAGCGTCGTCACAACGGGAGTAGGGTGGCAAGAGACCCAGTACTTC. It is translated as CSVVTTGVGWQETQYF.

The V call is TRBV6-1, the J call TRBJ2-7, with 9 bases that match TRBD1. In germline, CDR1 is MNHNS, CDR2 SASEGT. The trim removed 7 bases at V and 6 bases at J, leaving 7 bases unmatched. CDR3 length equals 13 residues. The CDR3 is CASNLADRGEQYF. DNA of the CDR3: TGTGCCAGCAATTTAGCGGACAGGGGCGAGCAGTACTTC.

V usage is TRBV11-2 and J usage is TRBJ2-1; tentative D call: TRBD2 (5 bases). Per the germline V gene, CDR1 is SGHAT and CDR2 is FQNNGV. This CDR3 spans 11 amino acids. The V and J ends lost 5 bases and 8 bases respectively, with 7 bases between them. This CDR3 is CASSPSYEQFF. In DNA, the CDR3 is TGTGCCAGCAGCCCTAGCTATGAGCAGTTCTTC.

The V and J genes are TRBV19 and TRBJ1-2; 9 bases map to TRBD1. V lost 7 bases and J lost 4; bases outside the gene matches: 4. Germline values: CDR1 LNHDA, CDR2 SQIVND (reference sequence). There are 13 residues in the CDR3. The CDR3 DNA is TGTGCCAGTATGGAGACAGGGGGCTATGGCTACACCTTC. Translating it yields CASMETGGYGYTF.

The rearrangement links TRBV6-6 to TRBJ1-1; 7 nucleotides match TRBD1. The CDR3 totals 13 residues. Germline V gene sequence: CDR1 MNHNY, CDR2 SVGAGI (reference sequence). J gave up 3 bases and V 10 bases, and 8 bases lay outside the gene matches. In DNA, the CDR3 is TGTGCCACCGATAGGGGGCTAGACACTGAAGCTTTCTTT. Translation gives CATDRGLDTEAFF.